The 18 T cell receptor beta chains listed next were all sequenced from one sample in a study of T cell repertoires in cytomegalovirus infection. Their recognized antigens are unknown. TCRdb called the reads again in MiXCR, with one record for every CDR3 protein. The repertoire holds hundreds of thousands of distinct CDR3 sequences, with under 45% as singletons. This specimen consisted of cultured PBMCs, obtained from culture after CMV antigen stimulation. These TCRs come from a human donor in good health (CMV status not recorded). Some clones in this sample may be carry-over from other donors' samples.

There are a few counts of this clonotype. The chain joins TRBV7-8 to TRBJ2-3; D possibly matches TRBD1 or TRBD2 (5 bases each). V gave up 3 bases and J gave up 7 bases, with 20 bases separating them. CDR1 and CDR2 from the germline V gene are SGHVS and FQNEAQ. The CDR3 has 16 residues. This CDR3 reads CASSFPRDVGLYTQYF. Written as DNA, the CDR3 is TGTGCCAGCAGCTTCCCCCGGGACGTGGGCCTTTATACGCAGTATTTT.

This clonotype occurred many times. The chain couples TRBV7-2 to TRBJ1-5; possibly TRBD1 for D (6 bases). The length of the CDR3 is 14 residues. Germline assignment: CDR1 SGHTA and CDR2 FQGNSA. Trimming shortened V by 3 bases and J by 7 bases, and 13 bases separated the two germline ends. Written as DNA, the CDR3 is TGTGCCAGCAGCTTGGACAGTCTGGAGCAGCCCCAGCATTTT. It translates to CASSLDSLEQPQHF.

This chain uses TRBV6-6 with TRBJ1-2; no clear D. V was clipped by 4 bases and J by 3 bases, with 3 bases between them. CDR1 is MNHNY and CDR2 is SVGAGI in the germline V gene (reference sequence). This CDR3 is built from 11 residues. CDR3 sequence: CASSSYYGYTF. CDR3 nucleotide sequence: TGTGCCAGCAGTTCTTACTATGGCTACACCTTC.

The chain recombines TRBV29-1 with TRBJ2-1; 7 nucleotides line up with TRBD1. The CDR3 is 13 amino acids. Germline trimming cut 7 bases from V and 4 bases from J; bases unmatched to any gene: 7. CDR1 SQVTM and CDR2 ANQGSEA come from the germline V gene. This chain's CDR3 is CSAETGFYNEQFF. CDR3 nucleotide sequence: TGCAGCGCGGAGACAGGGTTTTACAATGAGCAGTTCTTC.

This chain uses TRBV5-1 with TRBJ1-2; 7 bases map to TRBD1. The germline CDR1 and CDR2 sequences are SGHRS and YFSETQ. V shed 4 bases, J shed 4 bases, and the junction held 10 bases outside the gene matches. The CDR3 has 15 residues. The DNA for the CDR3 is TGCGCCAGCAGCGCAGGACAGGAGGACTTCTATGGCTACACCTTC. It codes for CASSAGQEDFYGYTF.

The table lists this clonotype with a count of one. The rearrangement links TRBV6-1 to TRBJ2-2; 14 bases are shared with TRBD2. The CDR3 extends over 19 amino acids. Per the germline V gene, CDR1 is MNHNS and CDR2 is SASEGT. V gave up 7 bases and J gave up 6 bases; unmatched junction bases: 16. The CDR3 coding sequence is TGTGCCAGCAATGTTGGACTGACTAGCGGGAGGGCCGCCGCCGGGGAGCTGTTTTTT. Encoded protein: CASNVGLTSGRAAAGELFF.

This chain joins TRBV20-1 and TRBJ2-6, with D possibly being TRBD1 (6 bases). V gave up 2 bases and J gave up 2 bases, with 7 bases separating them. CDR3 length equals 14 residues. Germline CDR1 reads DFQATT; CDR2 reads SNEGSKA (reference sequence). This chain's CDR3 is CSARHRAGANVLTF. The CDR3 region has the DNA TGCAGTGCTAGACACAGGGCTGGGGCCAACGTCCTGACTTTC.

This clonotype is a singleton in its sample. This rearrangement joins TRBV4-3 to TRBJ2-7, with TRBD2 matching over 7 bases. Germline CDR1 LGHNA, CDR2 YSLEER. The CDR3 consists of 14 residues. V lost 2 bases to trimming and J lost 4 bases; unmatched junction nucleotides: 5. The CDR3 spells CASSQTSGAYEQYF. DNA of the CDR3: TGCGCCAGCAGCCAAACAAGCGGGGCGTACGAGCAGTACTTC.

The chain couples TRBV2 to TRBJ2-2; D remains unclear. Looked up from germline, CDR1 is SNHLY and CDR2 is FYNNEI. Trimming cost V 6 bases and J 2 bases, with 10 bases left between them. The CDR3 extends over 14 amino acids. CDR3: CASRELSNTGELFF. The CDR3 DNA reads TGTGCCAGCAGAGAACTCTCAAACACCGGGGAGCTGTTTTTT.

The gene calls are TRBV6-5 and TRBJ1-5; 9 nucleotides line up with TRBD1. Losses at the gene ends were 6 bases for V and 4 bases for J; bases not matched to a gene: 10. Germline V gene sequence: CDR1 MNHEY, CDR2 SVGAGI. The CDR3 is made up of 16 amino acids. This CDR3 reads CASSPRGGTGNQPQHF. The CDR3 bases are TGTGCCAGCAGCCCTAGAGGGGGGACAGGGAATCAGCCCCAGCATTTT.

This clonotype came up a few times. This chain joins TRBV5-6 and TRBJ2-1; TRBD2 agrees at 9 bases. CDR1 is SGHDT, CDR2 YYEEEE, per germline. J was trimmed by 2 bases and V by 0 bases; bases with no gene match: 3. The CDR3 covers 16 residues. The CDR3 here is CASSLELAGPYNEQFF. DNA for the CDR3: TGTGCCAGCAGCTTGGAACTAGCGGGCCCCTACAATGAGCAGTTCTTC.

The CDR3 here is CASRLAGYNEQFF. The CDR3 DNA reads TGTGCCAGCAGGCTAGCGGGATACAATGAGCAGTTCTTC. The chain joins TRBV6-5 to TRBJ2-1; TRBD2 matches 9 bases. In germline, CDR1 is MNHEY, CDR2 SVGAGI. This CDR3 contains 13 residues. Losses at the gene ends were 6 bases for V and 4 bases for J; bases not matched to a gene: 1.

V usage is TRBV27 and J usage is TRBJ2-6, with D maybe TRBD1 (6 bases). V dropped 5 bases and J dropped 4 bases, with 15 bases sitting between them. The V gene's germline CDR1 is MNHEY and CDR2 SMNVEV (reference sequence). The CDR3 spans 16 residues. CDR3 sequence (DNA): TGTGCCAGCAGTAGTAACAGGGTGTCGGGGGCCAACGTCCTGACTTTC. This translates into CASSSNRVSGANVLTF.

The genes are TRBV11-2 and TRBJ1-1; D gene ambiguous. Germline-derived CDR1 and CDR2 are SGHAT and FQNNGV. With 5 bases removed from V and 0 bases from J, the gap between germline ends came to 13 bases. The CDR3 is 15 amino acids. The CDR3 loop is CASSPRGVLNTEAFF. Written as DNA, the CDR3 is TGTGCCAGCAGCCCCCGTGGGGTTCTGAACACTGAAGCTTTCTTT.

In its sample, this clonotype was seen a few times. The chain links TRBV7-9 to TRBJ2-3; 7 nucleotides line up with TRBD2. With V trimmed by 5 bases and J by 7 bases, 12 bases remained unmatched. Germline V gene sequence: CDR1 SEHNR, CDR2 FQNEAQ (reference sequence). The CDR3 length is 15 residues. CDR3 region: CASSLHLGRDHTQYF. CDR3 bases: TGTGCCAGCAGCCTACACCTGGGGAGGGACCATACGCAGTATTTT. The full variable domain, rest sourced from reference TRBV7-9 and TRBJ2-3, is DTGVSQNPRHKITKRGQNVTFRCDPISEHNRLYWYRQTLGQGPEFLTYFQNEAQLEKSRLLSDRFSAERPKGSFSTLEIQRTEQGDSAMYLCASSLHLGRDHTQYFGPGTRLTVL.

This chain connects TRBV7-9 to TRBJ2-5; no definite D call. V was cut by 1 base and J by 5 bases, with 8 bases left in between. Germline V gene lookup returns CDR1 SEHNR and CDR2 FQNEAQ (reference sequence). The CDR3 is made up of 13 amino acids. The CDR3 is CASSLDGMETQYF. The CDR3 DNA reads as TGTGCCAGCAGCTTAGACGGTATGGAGACCCAGTACTTC.

In its sample, this clonotype was seen a few times. The V gene is TRBV11-2, the J gene TRBJ1-3; possibly TRBD1 for D (5 bases). The germline gives CDR1 SGHAT, CDR2 FQNNGV. The CDR3 has 15 amino acids. The V and J ends lost 5 bases and 1 base respectively, with 12 bases between them. CDR3: CASSTGTVSGNTIYF. The CDR3 DNA reads as TGTGCCAGCAGCACCGGGACGGTTTCTGGAAACACCATATATTTT. Using reference TRBV11-2 and TRBJ1-3 for the parts outside the CDR3, the full variable domain is EAGVAQSPRYKIIEKRQSVAFWCNPISGHATLYWYQQILGQGPKLLIQFQNNGVVDDSQLPKDRFSAERLKGVDSTLKIQPAKLEDSAVYLCASSTGTVSGNTIYFGEGSWLTVV.

The V gene is TRBV28, the J gene TRBJ2-7, with a tentative D call TRBD1 (5 bases). The CDR3 spans 13 residues. Trimming pared 10 bases from V and 2 bases from J, leaving 15 bases between. CDR1 is MDHEN, CDR2 SYDVKM, per germline. The CDR3 nucleotides are TGTGCCACATTTAAGGGGATCCCCTACGAGCAGTACTTC. This encodes CATFKGIPYEQYF.